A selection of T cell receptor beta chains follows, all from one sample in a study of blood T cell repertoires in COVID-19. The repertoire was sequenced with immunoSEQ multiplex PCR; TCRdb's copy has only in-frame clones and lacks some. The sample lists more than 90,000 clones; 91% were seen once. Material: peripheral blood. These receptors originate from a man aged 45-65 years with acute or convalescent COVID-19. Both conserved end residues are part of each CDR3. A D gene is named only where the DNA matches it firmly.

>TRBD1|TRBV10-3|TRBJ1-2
TGTGCCATCAGTAGACAGGGAGACTATGGCTACACCTTC
CAISRQGDYGYTF
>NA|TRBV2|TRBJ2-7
TGTGCCAGCAGTGAAACGGGGGTAGCCTCCTACGAGCAGTACTTC
CASSETGVASYEQYF
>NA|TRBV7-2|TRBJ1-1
TGTGCCAGCAGCTACAGCTCGGGAACTGAAGCTTTCTTT
CASSYSSGTEAFF
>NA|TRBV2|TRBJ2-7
TGTGCCAGCAGTCGCGGGGCGGAGAGCTCCTACGAGCAGTACTTC
CASSRGAESSYEQYF
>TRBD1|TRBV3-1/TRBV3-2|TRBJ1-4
TGTGCCAGCAGCCAAGATGGACAGGGACGAGAACTGTTTTTT
CASSQDGQGRELFF
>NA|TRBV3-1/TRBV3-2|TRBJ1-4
TGTGCCAGCAGCCAGCCGAAGGGAGGGAAACTGTTTTTT
CASSQPKGGKLFF
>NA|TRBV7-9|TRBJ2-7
TGTGCCAGCAGTGTAGTCGGGGAAGGCGGCTACGAGCAGTACTTC
CASSVVGEGGYEQYF
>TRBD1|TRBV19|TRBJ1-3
TGTGCCAGTAGTATATCTTCTAGGGGGCCGGATGGAAACACCATATATTTT
CASSISSRGPDGNTIYF
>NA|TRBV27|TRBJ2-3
TGTGCCAGCAGTCCCTGGGCCCTACCTGATACGCAGTATTTT
CASSPWALPDTQYF
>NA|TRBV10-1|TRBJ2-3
TGCGCCAGCAGTGAGACAGAAGATACGCAGTATTTT
CASSETEDTQYF
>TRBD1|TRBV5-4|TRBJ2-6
TGTGCCAGCAGCAGGGCGGGACAGGGCTCCTCTGGGGCCAACGTCCTGACTTTC
CASSRAGQGSSGANVLTF
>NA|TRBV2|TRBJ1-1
TGTGCCAGCAAAACAGGAGTCACTGAAGCTTTCTTT
CASKTGVTEAFF
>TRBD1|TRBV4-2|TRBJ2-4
TGTGCCAGCAGCCAAGAACAGGGGCTAGCCAAAAACATTCAGTACTTC
CASSQEQGLAKNIQYF
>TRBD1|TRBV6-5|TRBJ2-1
TGTGCCAGCAGTTTTCCAGGGGGTGGTGAGCAGTTCTTC
CASSFPGGGEQFF